This is a list of T cell receptor beta chains from one sample in a study of cytotoxic CD8 clonotypes in ibrutinib-treated CLL. Sequencing used immunoSEQ multiplex PCR; TCRdb keeps in-frame clones, though not all of them. This sample carries about 140,000 clones, 80% of them seen once, and the ten largest clones take about 7.4%. The sequences come from PBMCs, collected after 36 months of ibrutinib treatment. Receptors originate from a human donor with chronic lymphocytic leukemia. Each CDR3 is given with its conserved first and last residue. A D gene is named only where the DNA matches it firmly. Expanded clones get a size class; other rows say once, few or many, or leave the size out.

CDR3 DNA: TGTGCCAGCAGTGTTCTGACAGGGGTCGAAAAACTGTTTTTT; CDR3 protein: CASSVLTGVEKLFF; V gene: TRBV6-1; D gene: TRBD1; clone size: .; J gene: TRBJ1-4
CDR3 DNA: TGCGCCAGCAGCTTTTATCGGGACAGGGTCTACAATGAGCAGTTCTTC; CDR3 protein: CASSFYRDRVYNEQFF; V gene: TRBV5-1; D gene: TRBD1; clone size: .; J gene: TRBJ2-1
CDR3 DNA: TGTGCCAGCAGCCCTACAATCAACAGGGTTGGGGCCGGGGAGCTGTTTTTT; CDR3 protein: CASSPTINRVGAGELFF; V gene: TRBV7-3; D gene: .; clone size: .; J gene: TRBJ2-2
CDR3 DNA: TGTGCCAGCAGTCCTCGGGACCACACCTACGAGCAGTACTTC; CDR3 protein: CASSPRDHTYEQYF; V gene: TRBV6-1; D gene: .; clone size: .; J gene: TRBJ2-7
CDR3 DNA: TGTGCCAGCAGCCAAGGTTCGGGAGGGGTCCTCAGTCAGCCCCAGCATTTT; CDR3 protein: CASSQGSGGVLSQPQHF; V gene: TRBV4-2; D gene: .; clone size: .; J gene: TRBJ1-5
CDR3 DNA: TGCGCCAGCAGCTCCGGGACACCAGAGACCCAGTACTTC; CDR3 protein: CASSSGTPETQYF; V gene: TRBV5-1; D gene: .; clone size: once; J gene: TRBJ2-5
CDR3 DNA: TGCGCCAGCAGCCTAAGTTTAGCCAAAAACATTCAGTACTTC; CDR3 protein: CASSLSLAKNIQYF; V gene: TRBV5-1; D gene: .; clone size: .; J gene: TRBJ2-4
CDR3 DNA: TGTGCCAGCAGTGGGGAGGTCGGGGAGCTGTTTTTT; CDR3 protein: CASSGEVGELFF; V gene: TRBV2; D gene: .; clone size: .; J gene: TRBJ2-2
CDR3 DNA: TGTGCCAGCAGCAAAAGAGGGGGCTGGGACACCGGGGAGCTGTTTTTT; CDR3 protein: CASSKRGGWDTGELFF; V gene: TRBV7-2; D gene: TRBD1; clone size: .; J gene: TRBJ2-2
CDR3 DNA: TGTGCCAGCAGTTACCTGGACAGGGATGGCGAGCAGTACTTC; CDR3 protein: CASSYLDRDGEQYF; V gene: TRBV6-5; D gene: TRBD1; clone size: .; J gene: TRBJ2-7
CDR3 DNA: TGTGCCAGTAAGAAACGTGCGAACACCGGGGAGCTGTTTTTT; CDR3 protein: CASKKRANTGELFF; V gene: TRBV19; D gene: .; clone size: few; J gene: TRBJ2-2
CDR3 DNA: TGTGCCAGCATTTCGGACAGGGGGTACAATGAGCAGTTCTTC; CDR3 protein: CASISDRGYNEQFF; V gene: TRBV2; D gene: TRBD1; clone size: .; J gene: TRBJ2-1
CDR3 DNA: TGTGCCAGTAGGGACAGGGGAAGCTACGAGCAGTACTTC; CDR3 protein: CASRDRGSYEQYF; V gene: TRBV19; D gene: TRBD1; clone size: few; J gene: TRBJ2-7
CDR3 DNA: TGCGCCAGCAGCCCCCGAGGGATAGCGACTCCCACCTACGAGCAGTACTTC; CDR3 protein: CASSPRGIATPTYEQYF; V gene: TRBV5-1; D gene: .; clone size: .; J gene: TRBJ2-7
CDR3 DNA: TGTGCCAGCAGTTTACTAGGGGCTGGAAACACCATATATTTT; CDR3 protein: CASSLLGAGNTIYF; V gene: TRBV27; D gene: .; clone size: .; J gene: TRBJ1-3
CDR3 DNA: TGTGCCAGCAGCTCGACGAGATCGACCTACGAGCAGTACTTC; CDR3 protein: CASSSTRSTYEQYF; V gene: TRBV5-4; D gene: .; clone size: .; J gene: TRBJ2-7